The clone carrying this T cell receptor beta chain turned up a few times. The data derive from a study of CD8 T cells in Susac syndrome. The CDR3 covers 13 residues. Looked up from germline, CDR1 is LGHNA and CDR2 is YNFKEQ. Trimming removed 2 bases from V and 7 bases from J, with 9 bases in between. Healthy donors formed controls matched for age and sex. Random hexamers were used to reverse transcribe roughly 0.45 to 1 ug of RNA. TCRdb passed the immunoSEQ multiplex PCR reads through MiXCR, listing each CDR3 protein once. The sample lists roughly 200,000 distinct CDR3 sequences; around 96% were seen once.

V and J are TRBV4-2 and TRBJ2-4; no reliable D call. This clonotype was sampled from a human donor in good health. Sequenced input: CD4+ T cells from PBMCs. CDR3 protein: CASSQPDGNIQYF. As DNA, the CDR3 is TGTGCCAGCAGCCAACCGGACGGGAACATTCAGTACTTC.